These T cell receptor beta chains were read from a single sample in a study of T-cell reconstitution after alpha-beta-depleted transplantation in children. A single record per CDR3 protein comes from TCRdb applying MiXCR to the PCR reads. Here the sample spans fewer than 750,000 distinct CDR3 sequences, roughly 30% being singletons. The specimen was PBMCs, collected before TCRalphabeta/CD19-depleted stem cell transplant. The origin of the receptors is a boy less than two years old with Wiskott-Aldrich syndrome, due to receive a stem cell transplant. Each CDR3 is given with its conserved first and last residue. A D gene is named only where the DNA matches it firmly. The listing skips clone size in some rows; elsewhere it reads once, few, many or a size class.

CDR3 length,D gene,clone size,J gene,V gene,CDR3 DNA,CDR3 protein
13,.,.,TRBJ1-2,TRBV9,TGTGCCAGCAGCGTCGGGCAGAACTATGGCTACACCTTC,CASSVGQNYGYTF
17,TRBD1,.,TRBJ2-1,TRBV5-1,TGCGCCAGCAGCTTGACCCCTGACAGGGAAAGGTACAATGAGCAGTTCTTC,CASSLTPDRERYNEQFF
14,.,few,TRBJ2-7,TRBV5-1,TGCGCCAGCAGCAGTACAGTGTTCCCTATCGAGCAGTACTTC,CASSSTVFPIEQYF
12,.,few,TRBJ2-3,TRBV29-1,TGCAGCGTTGAAGGCGAGGCAGATACGCAGTATTTT,CSVEGEADTQYF
16,.,.,TRBJ2-1,TRBV7-9,TGTGCCAGCAGCGCCGGGCTCGATCTAGGTGGGGGTCAGCAGTTCTTC,CASSAGLDLGGGQQFF
14,.,.,TRBJ1-4,TRBV7-9,TGTGCCAGCAGCGGGGCCGTGGCTAATGAAAAACTGTTTTTT,CASSGAVANEKLFF
14,TRBD1,.,TRBJ2-5,TRBV11-2,TGTGCCAGCAGCTTGTTGAACAGGGGAGAGACCCAGTACTTC,CASSLLNRGETQYF
12,.,few,TRBJ1-1,TRBV12-3/TRBV12-4,TGTGCCAGCAGTTTGGGATTAGGGGAAGCTTTCTTT,CASSLGLGEAFF
17,.,.,TRBJ2-5,TRBV24-1,TGTGCCACCAGTGACCAAGGCGGAAGATCCAACCAAGAGACCCAGTACTTC,CATSDQGGRSNQETQYF
15,.,few,TRBJ2-7,TRBV5-1,TGCGCCAGCAGCTTGGTAAGCGCTTACACCTACGAGCAGTACTTC,CASSLVSAYTYEQYF
12,.,once,TRBJ2-5,TRBV20-1,TGCAGTGCTAGAGATGTTCGGCAGGCCCAGTACTTC,CSARDVRQAQYF
14,.,few,TRBJ2-1,TRBV10-3,TGTGCCAGCGGTAGACGAGGGGACTACAATGAGCAGTTCTTC,CASGRRGDYNEQFF
14,.,few,TRBJ2-7,TRBV25-1,TGTGCCAGCAGCCAGGTTGCTCAGGGAGCCGAGCAGTACTTC,CASSQVAQGAEQYF
14,.,few,TRBJ2-1,TRBV15,TGTGCCACCAGTCTCGGGCAGTTCTACAATGAGCAGTTCTTC,CATSLGQFYNEQFF
15,TRBD2,.,TRBJ2-5,TRBV5-1,TGCGCCAGCAGCACTGGACTAGGCGCGTTGGAGACCCAGTACTTC,CASSTGLGALETQYF
14,.,.,TRBJ1-1,TRBV11-2,TGTGCCAGCAGCTTACGGCCCCGGGGCACTGAAGCTTTCTTT,CASSLRPRGTEAFF
14,.,.,TRBJ2-2,TRBV3-1,TGTGCCAGCAGTCCTACACTGAACACCGGGGAGCTGTTTTTT,CASSPTLNTGELFF
14,.,.,TRBJ2-3,TRBV6-2/TRBV6-3,TGTGCCAGCAGTTTCCCCGGGAGTATTGGTTCGCAGTATTTT,CASSFPGSIGSQYF
12,TRBD1,few,TRBJ1-1,TRBV6-1,TGTGCCAGCAGCCGACAGGGGAACACTGAAGCTTTT,CASSRQGNTEAF
14,.,few,TRBJ2-1,TRBV6-1,TGTGCCAGCAGTGAGGTCCCGGGGTTTGGTGAGCAGTTCTTC,CASSEVPGFGEQFF
15,TRBD2,.,TRBJ2-3,TRBV10-3,TGTGCCATCAGTGATAAGCGGGAGTCATCAGATACGCAGTATTTT,CAISDKRESSDTQYF
15,.,few,TRBJ1-6,TRBV27,TGTGCCAGCAGTCCGCCCAGGCCAGGCAATTCACCCCTCCACTTT,CASSPPRPGNSPLHF
17,TRBD2,.,TRBJ2-2,TRBV5-1,TGCGCCAGCAGCCGGACTAGCGGGAGGAGTGACACCGGGGAGCTGTTTTTT,CASSRTSGRSDTGELFF
16,TRBD1,few,TRBJ2-1,TRBV7-8,TGTGCCAGCAGCCCTGGAGGTAGGACAGGGCCACATGAGCAGTTCTTC,CASSPGGRTGPHEQFF
12,.,.,TRBJ2-7,TRBV29-1,TGCAGCGTGGGGGATACGAGGAGCGAGCAGTACTTC,CSVGDTRSEQYF
14,TRBD2,few,TRBJ2-1,TRBV20-1,TGCAGTGCTGGCCTAGCGGAATACTACAATGAGCAGTTCTTC,CSAGLAEYYNEQFF
15,.,.,TRBJ2-5,TRBV5-5,TGTGCCAGCAGCTTGAGGGGATTGGACCAAGAGACCCAGTACTTC,CASSLRGLDQETQYF
15,.,few,TRBJ2-3,TRBV10-3,TGTGCCATCAGACAACTAGCCTATAGCACAGATACGCAGTATTTT,CAIRQLAYSTDTQYF
16,.,.,TRBJ2-1,TRBV24-1,TGTGCCACCAGTGAAGCGGGACAGAAGCCGTACAATGAGCAGTTCTTC,CATSEAGQKPYNEQFF
15,TRBD1,.,TRBJ2-1,TRBV7-9,TGTGCCAGCAGCTTGGGACAGGGGGCGATGAATGAGCAGTTCTTC,CASSLGQGAMNEQFF
15,TRBD2,few,TRBJ2-1,TRBV3-1,TGTGCCAGCAGCCATTTACGGGAGGGCCCAAATGAGCAGTTCTTC,CASSHLREGPNEQFF